This TCR beta chain was obtained from a study of identical twins. One entry per CDR3 protein, called by TCRdb with MiXCR from the 5' RACE reads. This sample has some 500,000 distinct CDR3 sequences, with nearly 10% found just once. This clonotype was found many times. These same data were also listed under a study on yellow fever vaccine responses in identical twins.

Source material: PBMCs. The origin of this receptor is a woman under 30 in good health.

The CDR3 region is CASSLEGLTTDTQYF. For the CDR3, the DNA is TGCGCCAGCAGCTTGGAGGGACTAACGACAGATACGCAGTATTTT. The chain carries TRBV5-1 and TRBJ2-3; 7 nucleotides agree with TRBD2. With 0 bases clipped from V and 3 bases from J, the junction kept 4 bases outside the gene matches. Per germline, CDR1 SGHRS and CDR2 YFSETQ. This CDR3 has 15 residues.